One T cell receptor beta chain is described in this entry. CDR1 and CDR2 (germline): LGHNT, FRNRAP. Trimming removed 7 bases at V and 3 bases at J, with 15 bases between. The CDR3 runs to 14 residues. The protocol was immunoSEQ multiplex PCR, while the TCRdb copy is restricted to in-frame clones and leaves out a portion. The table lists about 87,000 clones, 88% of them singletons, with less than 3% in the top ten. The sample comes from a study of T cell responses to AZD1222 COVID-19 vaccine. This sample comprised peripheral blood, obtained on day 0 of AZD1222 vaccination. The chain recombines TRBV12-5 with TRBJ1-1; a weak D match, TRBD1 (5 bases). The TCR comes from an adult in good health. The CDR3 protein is CASASGTEDTEAFF. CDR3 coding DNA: TGTGCTAGTGCTTCGGGGACGGAAGACACTGAAGCTTTCTTT.